Given below is one T cell receptor beta chain in context. Its target is unknown. Treatment of the sample: roughly 18 received Ad26.COV2.S at low or high dose, single or two shots; 5 received placebo; per-sample allocation not given. Following the first vaccine or placebo injection, samples were taken on day 63. Donation was by an adult aged 18-55 years who was in Boston. This entry comes from a study of Ad26.COV2.S vaccination and SARS-CoV-2 variants. In the study overall: The Ad26.COV2.S arm of the COV1001 trial was where the donor was placed. Ad26.COV2.S was injected intramuscularly once or twice, 56 days apart. Study-level points and caveats: Vaccinees displayed broader spike-specific TCR repertoires than placebo recipients.

V lost 6 bases and J 7 bases, leaving 22 bases between the germline ends. Germline values: CDR1 SQVTM, CDR2 ANQGSEA. This CDR3 has 14 amino acids. Assay: immunoSEQ multiplex PCR; the TCRdb copy retains only in-frame clones and omits some. The repertoire consists of 380,000 or so clones, with about 83% occurring once and the leading ten covering roughly 7.4%. The chain employs TRBV29-1 and TRBJ2-7, with a weak D call TRBD1 (6 bases). This receptor was identified in a person between 18 and 65 years old who received the Ad26.COV2.S COVID-19 vaccine or a placebo. This specimen consisted of peripheral blood, obtained in a trial of Ad26.COV2.S vaccine versus placebo. The CDR3 DNA sequence: TGCAGCGTCCCCGGACAGCTAGGAGTAGAGGAGCAGTACTTC. This gives the protein CSVPGQLGVEEQYF.